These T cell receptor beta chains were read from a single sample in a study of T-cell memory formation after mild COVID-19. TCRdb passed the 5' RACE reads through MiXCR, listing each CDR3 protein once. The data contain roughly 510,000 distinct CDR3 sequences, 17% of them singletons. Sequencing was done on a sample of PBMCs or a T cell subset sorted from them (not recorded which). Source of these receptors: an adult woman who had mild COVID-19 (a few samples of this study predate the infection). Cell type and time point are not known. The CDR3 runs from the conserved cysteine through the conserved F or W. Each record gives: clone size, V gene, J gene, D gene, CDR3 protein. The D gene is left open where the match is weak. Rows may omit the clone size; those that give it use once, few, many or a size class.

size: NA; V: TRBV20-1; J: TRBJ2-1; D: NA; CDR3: CSARKLGGNEQFF
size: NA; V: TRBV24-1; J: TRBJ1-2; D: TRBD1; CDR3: CATSESAGTGYGYTF
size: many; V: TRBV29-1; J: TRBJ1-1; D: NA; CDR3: CSVELGETEAFF
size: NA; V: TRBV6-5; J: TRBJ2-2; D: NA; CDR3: CASSYRIGRKEGNTGELFF
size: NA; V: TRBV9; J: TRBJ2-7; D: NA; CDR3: CASSVTALAYEQYF
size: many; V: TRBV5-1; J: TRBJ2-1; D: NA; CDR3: CASSQRDEQFF
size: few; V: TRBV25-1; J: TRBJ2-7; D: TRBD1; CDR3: CASSVDRGADEQYF
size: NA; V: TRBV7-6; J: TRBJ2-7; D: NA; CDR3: CASSLASPTEYSYEQYF
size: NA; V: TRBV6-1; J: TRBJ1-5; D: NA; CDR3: CASSGLKWPQHF
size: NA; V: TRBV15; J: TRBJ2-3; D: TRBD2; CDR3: CATFPSGGRGAQYF
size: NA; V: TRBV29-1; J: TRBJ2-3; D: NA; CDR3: CSGYNTDTQYF
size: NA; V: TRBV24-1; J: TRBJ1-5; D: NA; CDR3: CATSKRGTNQPQHF
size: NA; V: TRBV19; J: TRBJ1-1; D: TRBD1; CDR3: CASSPRTGAGAEAFF
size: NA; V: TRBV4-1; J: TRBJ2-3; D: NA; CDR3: CASSQERGVAQYF
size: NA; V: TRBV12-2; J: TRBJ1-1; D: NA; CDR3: CASRLDTADPRECMNTEAFF
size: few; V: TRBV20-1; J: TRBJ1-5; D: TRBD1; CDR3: CSAANPGTGRSQPQHF
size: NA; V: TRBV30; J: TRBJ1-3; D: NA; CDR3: CAWSELGGPDGNTIYF
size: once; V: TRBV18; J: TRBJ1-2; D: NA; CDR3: CASSPREGANYGYTF